A single T cell receptor (beta chain) is shown here with its context. There are a few counts of this clone. Its antigen has not been determined. It has no much larger one-base neighbor in the sample; base qualities were not kept. Participants in the prospective study were aged about 18 to 95 years, lived in about two dozen United States geographic areas, and enrolled through a virtual design. Cohort assignment in the prospective study relied on participant-reported clinical history from a screening survey and a study questionnaire. Recovered participants in ImmuneRACE Cohort 3 were defined as having two consecutive negative NP/OP PCR tests, clearance from a healthcare professional, or resolution of symptoms. Mobile phlebotomists in the prospective study collected whole blood, serum and a nasopharyngeal or oropharyngeal swab from every participant. Participants in the prospective study had the option to provide additional blood draws and questionnaires over a roughly 2-month period. Before DNA extraction, blood samples from the prospective study were shipped at room temperature or frozen.

As encoded in the germline V gene, CDR1 is SGHRS while CDR2 is YFSETQ. Spanning cysteine to phenylalanine, the CDR3 consists of 13 amino acids. This entry keeps only the CDR3 DNA: 39 bases, framed from base 1. V is clipped by 0 bases and J by 8 bases, and the sequence between their germline boundaries is 11 bases long. TCRbeta CDR3 regions were amplified from genomic DNA using the immunoSEQ Assay, a bias-controlled multiplex PCR. The source study handled its data this way. Nucleated cell counts per sample were estimated from amplification of reference gene primers within the assay. To quantify the absolute abundance of each unique TCRbeta CDR3 rearrangement, sequence reads were collapsed and filtered. For each sample, productive Simpson clonality was calculated as the square root of Simpson's diversity index over productive rearrangements. TCRdb limited this immuneACCESS table to in-frame rearrangements with V and J called. A share of clones is missing; checked studies link under half to unresolved V genes, and the rest is unexplained. For V, J and clone size, that table is used; D and trimming come from the DNA. The sample table records over 250,000 clones; around 91% of these occur just once. 2% to 3% of the sample is held by the ten biggest clonotypes.

These data are taken from a study of blood T cell repertoires in COVID-19 (dated by TCRdb to 2018 to 2020). Regarding the complete study: The collaborator samples originated in the United States, Italy and Spain and spanned the acute and convalescent phases of COVID-19. The material from the prospective study consisted of cDNA or gDNA derived from T cells, B-cell-depleted T cells, or PBMCs. Subjects who had been exposed to COVID-19, were actively infected with it, or had recovered from it provided the deeply sampled blood TCRbeta repertoires that made up the dataset. The repertoires were released in a freely available public database intended as a resource for research on the immune response to SARS-CoV-2. The samples were drawn from the first 160 participants of the ongoing ImmuneRACE study and from more than 1,000 subjects provided by 6 global collaborators. A de-identified subject ID, COVID-19 status, age in years and sex were almost always included in the sample metadata. Where HLA class I and class II types were available, the types were taken from metadata supplied by the sample provider, not from assay-based typing. Results and caveats for the whole study, not just this receptor: Clinical and demographic metadata were provided uncurated, with the amount varying by source and participant.

The V and J segments used are TRBV5-1 and TRBJ1-2, with a weak D call of TRBD1 (6 bases match). This TCR derives from a woman aged 18-35 years who had recovered from COVID-19. The sequenced sample was PBMCs or T cells enriched from blood (not recorded which). The DNA sequence reads TGCGCCAGCAGCTTGGGACAGGTTGAAGGCTACACCTTC. Translated, it reads CASSLGQVEGYTF.